The next 5 T cell receptor beta chains were all read from a single sample in a study of cytomegalovirus exposure and HLA in healthy donors. With 60 Vbeta and 13 Jbeta primers, the PCR was carried out. The assay was immunoSEQ multiplex PCR, and TCRdb's table has in-frame clones only and misses some. Among roughly 200,000 clones listed, about 80% were seen once. The sequenced sample was PBMCs. The receptors shown here come from a man between 18 and 29 years old in good health and CMV-seronegative.

This clone has only a few counts. The chain links TRBV10-3 to TRBJ2-1; 7 nucleotides agree with TRBD1. CDR1 and CDR2 (germline): ENHRY, SYGVKD. Trimming cost V 4 bases and J 0 bases; bases outside gene matches: 6. This CDR3 is 16 amino acids long. In DNA, the CDR3 is TGTGCCATCAGTGTGAAGGGACAGCGCTCCTACAATGAGCAGTTCTTC. This sequence encodes CAISVKGQRSYNEQFF.

This clone was seen a handful of times. This chain links TRBV6-5 with TRBJ1-1, with D hard to call. CDR3 length equals 13 residues. The V gene's germline CDR1 is MNHEY and CDR2 SVGAGI. The V gene lost 5 bases and the J gene lost 0 bases, with 7 bases spanning the gap. CDR3 loop: CASSVSLNTEAFF. CDR3 coding DNA: TGTGCCAGCAGTGTCTCCTTGAACACTGAAGCTTTCTTT.

This chain joins TRBV5-1 and TRBJ1-1; perhaps TRBD1 as D (5 bases). The length of the CDR3 is 13 residues. From germline, CDR1 is SGHRS and CDR2 YFSETQ. The V end was cut by 5 bases, the J end by 1 base, with 9 bases between. The CDR3 sequence: CASRGVSNTEAFF. For the CDR3, the DNA is TGCGCCAGCAGAGGGGTGTCGAACACTGAAGCTTTCTTT.

The rearrangement uses TRBV2 and TRBJ1-5; D gene unclear. Per germline, CDR1 SNHLY and CDR2 FYNNEI. Trimming took off 11 bases at V and 0 bases at J, with 8 bases between the two ends. This CDR3 has 12 amino acids. DNA for the CDR3: TGTGCCGAAGGAGGTAGCAATCAGCCCCAGCATTTT. This sequence encodes CAEGGSNQPQHF.

CDR3 amino acids: CASRQGGGGNTIYF. The CDR3 nucleotides read TGCGCCAGCAGGCAGGGGGGCGGTGGAAACACCATATATTTT. This rearrangement joins TRBV4-1 to TRBJ1-3; 7 bases are a match to TRBD1. With 6 bases clipped from V and 3 bases from J, the junction kept 5 bases outside the gene matches. The CDR3 has 14 residues. Germline loops: CDR1 MGHRA, CDR2 YSYEKL.